The 29 T cell receptor beta chains reported below all come from one sample, sequenced in a study of shared clonotypes between healthy human individuals (dated by TCRdb to the early 2020s). Receptors were amplified or captured by the immunoSEQ multiplex PCR assay. This is the immuneACCESS table as TCRdb keeps it, with only in-frame sequences that have V and J called. A part of the clones is gone; compared with another copy, unresolved V genes explain less than half, and the rest is unexplained. Present in this sample are 650,000 to 800,000 clones, approximately 77% of which were seen just once. Under 2% of the sample is held by the ten biggest clonotypes. The specimen sequenced was memory CD4+ T cells sorted from blood. The intended sense of this specimen's cell subset or site label: CD45RA-negative fraction. The receptors stem from a woman under 40 in good health.

This clone was seen more than once but under ten times. The V gene is TRBV5-1, the J gene TRBJ2-2, with D perhaps matching TRBD2 (6 bases). Germline-derived CDR1 and CDR2 are SGHRS and YFSETQ. There are 15 residues in the CDR3. The V and J ends lost 3 bases and 0 bases respectively, with 9 bases between them. CDR3 sequence: CASSWDFTNTGELFF. In DNA, the CDR3 is TGCGCCAGCAGCTGGGACTTCACGAACACCGGGGAGCTGTTTTTT.

V is TRBV27 and J is TRBJ2-1; TRBD2 agrees at 7 bases. V was pared by 1 base and J by 8 bases, with 8 bases of the junction left unmatched. CDR1 MNHEY and CDR2 SMNVEV come from the germline V gene (reference sequence). CDR3 length equals 15 residues. CDR3 in DNA: TGTGCCAGCAGTTTATGGGAGGGCCCGGGCCATGAGCAGTTCTTC. This encodes CASSLWEGPGHEQFF.

V gene TRBV11-3 combines with J gene TRBJ2-4; 8 bases map to TRBD2. V was pared by 3 bases and J by 6 bases, with 16 bases of the junction left unmatched. CDR1 is SGHNT, CDR2 YENEEA, per germline. The CDR3 is 18 residues long. The CDR3 nucleotides read TGTGCCAGCAGCTTCCCCTTAGCGGGAATCGTGTGGGGAAACATTCAGTACTTC. It is translated as CASSFPLAGIVWGNIQYF.

The chain employs TRBV28 and TRBJ2-4; 7 bases match TRBD2. Germline V gene lookup returns CDR1 MDHEN and CDR2 SYDVKM. The CDR3 is 14 amino acids. J gave up 3 bases and V 9 bases, and 8 bases lay outside the gene matches. The CDR3 DNA reads TGTGCCAGTTCCCAGCGGGAATTCAAAAACATTCAGTACTTC. Translating it yields CASSQREFKNIQYF.

The J gene is TRBJ2-3, the V gene TRBV5-4; 9 bases are a match to TRBD2. The germline gives CDR1 SGHNT, CDR2 YYREEE (reference sequence). CDR3 length: 16 residues. Trimming removed 4 bases from V and 5 bases from J; junction bases left unmatched: 11. CDR3 in amino acids: CASSPTGGRALDTQYF. The CDR3 DNA is TGTGCCAGCAGCCCAACGGGCGGGAGGGCCTTAGATACGCAGTATTTT.

The chain links TRBV7-9 to TRBJ1-1, with a tentative D call TRBD1 (5 bases). The germline gives CDR1 SEHNR, CDR2 FQNEAQ (reference sequence). The germline V and J ends were trimmed by 5 bases and 6 bases, with 28 bases remaining between them. This CDR3 region has 18 residues. The CDR3 DNA reads TGTGCCAGCAGCCCAGGCCCGACGGCGGGAGGGAAGGGACCTGAAGCTTTCTTT. This translates into CASSPGPTAGGKGPEAFF.

This clone was observed a few times. The CDR3 region has the DNA TGTGCCAGCAGTTTAGTAGGGTTGGCTGAAGCTTTCTTT. Translating it yields CASSLVGLAEAFF. This chain links TRBV28 with TRBJ1-1, with unresolved D. The CDR3 has 13 amino acids. V was trimmed by 2 bases and J by 6 bases, leaving 10 bases between them. Per the germline V gene, CDR1 is MDHEN and CDR2 is SYDVKM.

The rearrangement links TRBV7-9 to TRBJ2-3; unclear D gene. V was trimmed by 5 bases and J by 4 bases, leaving 13 bases between them. This CDR3 comprises 14 residues. Germline V lookup: CDR1 SEHNR, CDR2 FQNEAQ (reference sequence). The CDR3 sequence: CASSPGSVPDTQYF. CDR3 in DNA: TGTGCCAGCAGCCCCGGATCGGTCCCAGATACGCAGTATTTT.

V and J are TRBV5-1 and TRBJ2-2; tentative D call: TRBD2 (5 bases). Germline CDR1 is SGHRS and CDR2 is YFSETQ. Trimming took 3 bases from V and 0 from J, leaving 12 bases between them. The CDR3 totals 16 residues. In DNA form, the CDR3 reads TGCGCCAGCAGCTACAGCGGTAATACGAACACCGGGGAGCTGTTTTTT. Translated, it gives CASSYSGNTNTGELFF.

This clone appeared once. The chain uses TRBV11-3 and TRBJ2-2, with D perhaps being TRBD1 or TRBD2 (6 bases each). Germline CDR1 and CDR2: SGHNT and YENEEA. The V and J ends lost 4 bases and 4 bases respectively, with 13 bases between them. This CDR3 is built from 15 residues. The CDR3 reads CASSSRQEGTGELFF. DNA of the CDR3: TGTGCCAGCAGCTCCAGACAGGAGGGCACCGGGGAGCTGTTTTTT.

V is TRBV5-4 and J is TRBJ2-1; weak D call: TRBD2 (6 bases). Germline assignment: CDR1 SGHNT and CDR2 YYREEE (reference sequence). The CDR3 is 15 residues long. The V end lost 1 base, the J end lost 6 bases, and 14 bases lay between the germline ends. The CDR3 DNA follows: TGTGCCAGCAGCTTGAACGGGAGAGGCGGCAATGAGCAGTTCTTC. Residues: CASSLNGRGGNEQFF. The full variable domain, completed using reference TRBV5-4 and TRBJ2-1, is ETGVTQSPTHLIKTRGQQVTLRCSSQSGHNTVSWYQQALGQGPQFIFQYYREEENGRGNFPPRFSGLQFPNYSSELNVNALELDDSALYLCASSLNGRGGNEQFFGPGTRLTVL.

V is TRBV5-5 and J is TRBJ2-2, with D possibly being TRBD2 (5 bases). V was cut by 4 bases and J by 5 bases, with 9 bases left in between. The CDR3 length is 13 residues. Germline lookup yields CDR1 SGHKS and CDR2 YYEKEE (reference sequence). The CDR3 spells CASSLRTTGELFF. As DNA, the CDR3 is TGTGCCAGCAGCCTGCGGACTACCGGGGAGCTGTTTTTT.

This chain links TRBV2 with TRBJ1-1; the D gene is possibly TRBD1 (5 bases). V was pared by 4 bases and J by 6 bases, with 21 bases between. The CDR3 is 16 amino acids. CDR1 is SNHLY and CDR2 is FYNNEI in the germline V gene. This CDR3 reads CASSGGGGVSLAEAFF. CDR3 DNA: TGTGCCAGCAGTGGGGGCGGAGGGGTTAGTCTGGCTGAAGCTTTCTTT.

Ten or more counts support this clone. CDR3 residues: CASSPPDRGLGTEAFF. Here the CDR3 DNA reads TGCGCCAGCAGCCCTCCGGACAGGGGGCTGGGTACTGAAGCTTTCTTT. This chain uses TRBV5-1 with TRBJ1-1; 11 bases match TRBD1. The CDR3 has 16 amino acids. V lost 4 bases to trimming and J lost 5 bases; unmatched junction nucleotides: 10. The germline V gene encodes CDR1 SGHRS and CDR2 YFSETQ.

V usage is TRBV15 and J usage is TRBJ1-2; 11 bases are a match to TRBD1. The V gene end was trimmed by 4 bases and the J gene end by 4 bases; junction bases not matched to a gene: 5. CDR3 size: 15 residues. Germline assignment: CDR1 LNHNV and CDR2 YYDKDF (reference sequence). The CDR3: CATSTGTGGGYGYTF. The CDR3 DNA reads TGTGCCACCAGCACCGGGACAGGGGGAGGCTATGGCTACACCTTC.

This rearrangement joins TRBV5-1 to TRBJ2-7; 8 bases map to TRBD1. Germline V gene data show CDR1 as SGHRS and CDR2 as YFSETQ. Unmatched junction bases numbered 6, after V lost 4 bases and J lost 3 bases. This CDR3 is 14 amino acids long. DNA of the CDR3: TGCGCCAGCAGCCGAGGGGACAGGAGCTACGAGCAGTACTTC. This codes for CASSRGDRSYEQYF. The whole variable domain, filled in from reference TRBV5-1 and TRBJ2-7, reads KAGVTQTPRYLIKTRGQQVTLSCSPISGHRSVSWYQQTPGQGLQFLFEYFSETQRNKGNFPGRFSGRQFSNSRSEMNVSTLELGDSALYLCASSRGDRSYEQYFGPGTRLTVT.

The rearrangement links TRBV2 to TRBJ2-5, with 10 nucleotides matching TRBD2. The J call may be in error: the DNA end matches TRBJ2-7 better. The germline V gene encodes CDR1 SNHLY and CDR2 FYNNEI. The CDR3 contains 16 residues. The CDR3 here is CASSDFLSSGSYEQYF. DNA of the CDR3: TGTGCCAGCAGTGACTTTCTTTCTAGCGGGAGTTACGAGCAGTACTTC.

The rearrangement joins TRBV28 to TRBJ2-4, with 10 nucleotides matching TRBD1. The CDR3 loop spans 14 amino acids. Trimming at V came to 5 bases and at J to 6 bases, leaving 4 bases not matched to a gene. Looked up from germline, CDR1 is MDHEN and CDR2 is SYDVKM. In DNA form, the CDR3 reads TGTGCCAGCAGTCGGGGACAGGGGAGAAACATTCAGTACTTC. It specifies CASSRGQGRNIQYF.

Worth noting for this clone: This specimen includes other DNA sequences encoding the same CDR3. The chain links TRBV6-6 to TRBJ2-5; 16 bases map to TRBD2. V lost 6 bases, J lost 4 bases, and 2 bases stayed unmatched. CDR3 length equals 15 residues. The germline gives CDR1 MNHNY, CDR2 SVGAGI (reference sequence). This CDR3 is CASRGLAGGGETQYF. CDR3 coding DNA: TGTGCCAGCAGGGGACTAGCGGGAGGGGGAGAGACCCAGTACTTC.

This clone was detected a few times. The identical CDR3 is also encoded by other nucleotide sequences in the sample. The chain links TRBV18 to TRBJ2-5; unclear D gene. CDR1 and CDR2 (germline): KGHSH, LQKENI. This CDR3 has 13 residues. Trimming removed 2 bases from V and 5 bases from J, with 9 bases in between. CDR3 bases: TGTGCCAGCTCACCAGGGCTCCGCGAGACCCAGTACTTC. Amino acid sequence: CASSPGLRETQYF.

Note on this clone: A much larger clonotype is one base distant, so this may be a read error. The V call is TRBV7-2, the J call TRBJ2-7, with 8 bases fitting TRBD1. CDR1 SGHTA and CDR2 FQGNSA come from the germline V gene. This CDR3 comprises 14 residues. CDR3 sequence: CASTLQGDSYEQYF. The DNA for the CDR3 is TGTGCCAGCACCTTACAGGGGGACTCCTACGAGCAGTACTTC.

The J gene is TRBJ2-7, the V gene TRBV5-1; 8 bases line up with TRBD2. The germline V gene encodes CDR1 SGHRS and CDR2 YFSETQ. The CDR3 sequence is 15 residues long. V trimming: 1 base; J trimming: 1 base; junction bases outside the gene matches: 4. CDR3 residues: CASSLTAGGSYEQYF. DNA for the CDR3: TGCGCCAGCAGCTTGACGGCGGGAGGATCCTACGAGCAGTACTTC.

Relative to its sample, this clone is medium-sized. This chain joins TRBV29-1 and TRBJ2-7; D is perhaps TRBD1 or TRBD2 (6 bases each). The CDR3 totals 13 residues. Trimming pared 7 bases from V and 3 bases from J, leaving 16 bases between. Germline V lookup: CDR1 SQVTM, CDR2 ANQGSEA. The CDR3 DNA follows: TGCAGCGGTGGTGGGGGGCGGAACTACGAGCAGTACTTC. Translated: CSGGGGRNYEQYF.

The rearrangement uses TRBV18 and TRBJ2-1; D ambiguous. The germline V gene has CDR1 KGHSH and CDR2 LQKENI. The CDR3 is 13 residues long. Between the trimmed V and J ends, which lost 2 bases and 3 bases, there was a span of 5 bases. The CDR3 DNA is TGTGCCAGCTCACCAGGAGACTACAATGAGCAGTTCTTC. Protein sequence: CASSPGDYNEQFF. Full variable domain (missing parts from reference TRBV18 and TRBJ2-1): NAGVMQNPRHLVRRRGQEARLRCSPMKGHSHVYWYRQLPEEGLKFMVYLQKENIIDESGMPKERFSAEFPKEGPSILRIQQVVRGDSAAYFCASSPGDYNEQFFGPGTRLTVL.

The chain recombines TRBV7-9 with TRBJ2-1; unclear D gene. Looked up from germline, CDR1 is SEHNR and CDR2 is FQNEAQ (reference sequence). The CDR3 is 18 residues long. Trimming pared 4 bases from V and 1 base from J, leaving 20 bases between. The CDR3 region has the DNA TGTGCCAGCAGCTCCCACAACCTTAGGGTGTGGTCCTACAATGAGCAGTTCTTC. Amino acids: CASSSHNLRVWSYNEQFF.

CDR3 sequence reads: CASSTDRGWGDEQFF. In DNA form, the CDR3 reads TGCGCCAGCAGCACAGATAGGGGTTGGGGCGATGAGCAGTTCTTC. This chain uses TRBV4-1 with TRBJ2-1; D is perhaps TRBD1 (5 bases). Germline values: CDR1 MGHRA, CDR2 YSYEKL. Trimming took off 5 bases at V and 8 bases at J, with 19 bases between the two ends. The CDR3 loop spans 15 amino acids.

The rearrangement uses TRBV11-2 and TRBJ2-5; no clear D gene. The germline V gene has CDR1 SGHAT and CDR2 FQNNGV. The CDR3 covers 12 residues. Trimming removed 5 bases from V and 5 bases from J, with 9 bases in between. CDR3 bases: TGTGCCAGCAGCCTGAGGATGGAGACCCAGTACTTC. Protein sequence: CASSLRMETQYF.

V gene TRBV18 combines with J gene TRBJ1-1, with 7 nucleotides matching TRBD1. This CDR3 contains 15 residues. With 3 bases clipped from V and 1 base from J, the junction kept 5 bases outside the gene matches. Germline CDR1 reads KGHSH; CDR2 reads LQKENI. CDR3 coding DNA: TGTGCCAGCTCACCGTTTCAGGGGGAGAACACTGAAGCTTTCTTT. Residues: CASSPFQGENTEAFF.

The J gene is TRBJ2-2, the V gene TRBV23-1; D remains ambiguous. TRBV23-1 is an ORF, and what it does is uncertain. The CDR3 runs 17 residues. Trimming stripped 0 bases from V and 5 bases from J, with 16 bases between. CDR3 DNA sequence: TGCGCCAGCAGTCAATCTTGGCAAAGCCTATGGACCGGGGAGCTGTTTTTT. This translates into CASSQSWQSLWTGELFF.